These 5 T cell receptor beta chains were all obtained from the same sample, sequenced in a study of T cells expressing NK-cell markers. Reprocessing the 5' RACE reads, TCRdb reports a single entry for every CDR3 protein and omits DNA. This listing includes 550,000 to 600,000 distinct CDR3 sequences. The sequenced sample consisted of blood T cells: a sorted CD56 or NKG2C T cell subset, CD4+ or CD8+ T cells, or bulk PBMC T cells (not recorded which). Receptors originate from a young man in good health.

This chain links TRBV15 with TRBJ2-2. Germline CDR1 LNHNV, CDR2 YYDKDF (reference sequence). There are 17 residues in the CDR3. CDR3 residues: CATSRPRGAENTGELFF.

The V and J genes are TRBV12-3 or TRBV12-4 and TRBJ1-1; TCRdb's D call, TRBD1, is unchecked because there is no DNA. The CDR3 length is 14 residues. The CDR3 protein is CASSFSGQRTEAFF.

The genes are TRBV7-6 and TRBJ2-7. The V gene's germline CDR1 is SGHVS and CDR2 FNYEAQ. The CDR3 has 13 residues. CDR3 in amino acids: CASSLGTAGEQYF.

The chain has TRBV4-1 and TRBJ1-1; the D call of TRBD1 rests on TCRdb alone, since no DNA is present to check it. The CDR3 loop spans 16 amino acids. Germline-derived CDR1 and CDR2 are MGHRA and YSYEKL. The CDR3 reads CASSQGMGAGNTEAFF.

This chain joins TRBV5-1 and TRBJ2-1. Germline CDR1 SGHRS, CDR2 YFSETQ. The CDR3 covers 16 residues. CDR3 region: CASSLVLNTYYNEQFF. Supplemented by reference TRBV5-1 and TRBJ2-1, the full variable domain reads KAGVTQTPRYLIKTRGQQVTLSCSPISGHRSVSWYQQTPGQGLQFLFEYFSETQRNKGNFPGRFSGRQFSNSRSEMNVSTLELGDSALYLCASSLVLNTYYNEQFFGPGTRLTVL.